This TCR beta chain was retrieved from a study of blood T cell repertoires in COVID-19 (TCRdb year 2020). The study in broad terms: Samples covering the acute and convalescent phases of COVID-19 were provided by collaborators in the United States, Italy and Spain. The material from the prospective study consisted of cDNA or gDNA derived from T cells, B-cell-depleted T cells, or PBMCs. Subjects who had been exposed to COVID-19, were actively infected with it, or had recovered from it provided the deeply sampled blood TCRbeta repertoires that made up the dataset. A freely available public database, intended as a resource for researchers studying the immune response to SARS-CoV-2, is where the repertoires were released. Samples came from the ongoing ImmuneRACE study (first 160 participants) plus 1,254 subjects from 6 global collaborators. Nearly every sample came with metadata listing a de-identified subject ID, COVID-19 status, age in years and sex. HLA class I and class II types, where available, came from metadata supplied by the sample provider rather than from assay-based typing.

General study outcomes and caveats: Clinical and demographic metadata were provided uncurated, with the amount varying by source and participant.

The trim is 7 bases for V and 8 bases for J, with a gap of 20 bases between the germline ends. The CDR3, from cysteine to phenylalanine, totals 14 residues. Only the CDR3 DNA is retained, 42 bases long and in frame from the first base. Based on the germline V gene (reference sequence), the CDR1 and CDR2 sequences are LNHDA and SQIVND. Enrolling through a virtual design, the prospective study's participants ranged in age from roughly 18 to 89 years and lived across 24 United States geographic areas. In the prospective study, participants were assigned to cohorts based on the clinical history participants reported in a screening survey and a study questionnaire. Recovered participants in ImmuneRACE Cohort 3 were defined by two consecutive negative NP/OP PCR tests, clearance by a healthcare professional, or resolution of symptoms. Each participant in the prospective study had whole blood, serum and a nasopharyngeal or oropharyngeal swab collected by mobile phlebotomists. Prospective study participants could optionally give additional blood draws and questionnaires over an approximately two-month period. Prospective study blood samples were shipped either frozen or at room temperature before DNA extraction.

TCRbeta CDR3 regions were amplified from genomic DNA using the immunoSEQ Assay, a bias-controlled multiplex PCR. The published analysis was carried out like this. The number of nucleated cells in each sample was estimated by amplification of reference gene primers within the assay. To quantify the absolute abundance of each unique TCRbeta CDR3 rearrangement, sequence reads were collapsed and filtered. For each sample, productive Simpson clonality was calculated by taking the square root of Simpson's diversity index across productive rearrangements. TCRdb retrieved this table from immuneACCESS and kept in-frame rearrangements only. Not all clones are present; in checked studies, unresolved V genes account for under half, and no reason is known for the remainder. Clonal size and the V and J genes are those of that table, whereas D and trimming came from the DNA. In all, the sample holds 380,000 or so clones, and about 89% of those were seen once. The ten top clones hold 1% to 1.5% of the sample.

Points on this clone: Its antigen is currently not known. No base qualities exist here, and no much larger clone lies one base off it.

Sequenced sample: PBMCs or T cells enriched from blood (not recorded which). The sequence derives from a man aged 30 to 39 who had recovered from COVID-19. The chain employs TRBV19 and TRBJ1-2, with TRBD1 tentatively as D gene (5 bases match). Read as DNA, the sequence is TGTGCCAGTACCTTAATGGGGGAGGAATACGGCTACACCTTC. This translates into CASTLMGEEYGYTF. Outside the CDR3, residues come from the reference TRBV19 and TRBJ1-2 proteins, so the full variable domain is: DGGITQSPKYLFRKEGQNVTLSCEQNLNHDAMYWYRQDPGQGLRLIYYSQIVNDFQKGDIAEGYSVSREKKESFPLTVTSAQKNPTAFYLCASTLMGEEYGYTFGSGTRLTVV.